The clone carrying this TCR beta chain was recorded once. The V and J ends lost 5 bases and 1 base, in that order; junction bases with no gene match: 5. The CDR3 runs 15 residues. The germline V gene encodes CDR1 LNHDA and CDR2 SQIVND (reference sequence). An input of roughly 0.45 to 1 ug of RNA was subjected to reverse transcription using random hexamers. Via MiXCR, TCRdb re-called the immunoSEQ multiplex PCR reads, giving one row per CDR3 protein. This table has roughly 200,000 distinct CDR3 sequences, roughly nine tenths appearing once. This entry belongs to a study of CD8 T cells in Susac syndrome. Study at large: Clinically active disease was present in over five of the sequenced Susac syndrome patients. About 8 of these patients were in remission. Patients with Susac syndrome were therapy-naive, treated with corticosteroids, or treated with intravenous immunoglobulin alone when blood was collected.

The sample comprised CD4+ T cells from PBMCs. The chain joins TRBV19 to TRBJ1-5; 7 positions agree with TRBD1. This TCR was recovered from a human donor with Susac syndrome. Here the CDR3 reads CASSSQGESNQPQHF. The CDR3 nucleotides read TGTGCCAGTAGTTCGCAGGGGGAAAGCAATCAGCCCCAGCATTTT.